This T cell receptor (beta chain) came from a study of cytotoxic CD8 clonotypes in ibrutinib-treated CLL. Study-level information: Samples averaged around 280,000 productive templates and about 94,000 productive rearrangements.

Study-level points and caveats: Higher clonality was seen at ibrutinib response and a return toward baseline at progression. Baseline clonality, above age-matched healthy donor levels, tracked circulating CD8+ T-cell counts. The times at which samples were taken varied between sustained-remission and progressing patients.

Sequenced by immunoSEQ multiplex PCR; TCRdb stores in-frame clones only, minus some. The sample contains 150,000 to 200,000 clones, around nine tenths of which appear only once. This CDR3 region has 14 residues. Unmatched junction bases numbered 9, after V lost 6 bases and J lost 6 bases. Germline V gives CDR1 LNHDA, CDR2 SQIVND (reference sequence). In regard to this clone: The antigen remains unidentified.

The V and J genes are TRBV19 and TRBJ2-7; 9 bases map to TRBD1. This clonotype was obtained from a human donor with chronic lymphocytic leukemia. The sequences come from PBMCs, collected at disease progression, from a patient treated with ibrutinib. In nucleotides, the CDR3 is TGTGCCAGTAGCAACAGGGGACAGGGCGCCGAGCAGTACTTC. Its protein product is CASSNRGQGAEQYF.